The TCR beta chain described here comes from a study of regulatory T cells in long-lasting Graves disease. CDR1 and CDR2 (germline): SGHAT, FQNNGV. J lost 1 base, V lost 4 bases, and 4 bases had no gene match. The CDR3 extends over 15 amino acids. CDR3 regions were amplified by Arm-PCR using iRepertoire HTBI primers to build TCR beta libraries. MiXCR, run by TCRdb on the multiplex PCR reads, gives a single entry per CDR3 protein. The profile shows 300,000 to 400,000 distinct CDR3 sequences, approximately 20% of them singletons. The time point: newly diagnosed GD, antithyroid drugs for less than 3 months. PBMC-derived RNA was used for the TCR library. This clonotype showed up many times.

This specimen consisted of peripheral blood mononuclear cells (PBMCs), obtained at new diagnosis, from a patient treated with antithyroid drugs. The chain combines TRBV11-2 with TRBJ1-2, with 9 nucleotides matching TRBD1. The receptor comes from a female donor with Graves disease. The CDR3 coding sequence is TGTGCCAGCAGCTCCCACAGGGGGCTTAACTATGGCTACACCTTC. It is translated as CASSSHRGLNYGYTF.